This TCR beta chain was identified during a study of T cell responses to AZD1222 COVID-19 vaccine. Study-level results: Only six or seven AZD1222 recipients tested seropositive at baseline. Samples come after the peak T cell response, not at day 14. Among spike-specific TCRs, nearly half reportedly target unmutated variant regions. Spike-specific TCR breadth and depth grew following two AZD1222 doses.

V was cut by 0 bases and J by 3 bases, with 10 bases left in between. CDR1 and CDR2 (germline): LGHNA, YSLEER. This CDR3 contains 15 residues. About this clone: No antigen is known for it.

Only in-frame clones appear in the TCRdb table, and some are missing; sequencing was by immunoSEQ multiplex PCR. This sample has about 210,000 clones, with about 95% found just once. This receptor was taken from an adult who received the MenACWY meningococcal vaccine as a control. This specimen consisted of peripheral blood, obtained 28 days after the second dose of the MenACWY control vaccine. V and J are TRBV4-3 and TRBJ2-3; D remains unclear. The CDR3 here is CASSQDRRATDTQYF. The CDR3 region has the DNA TGCGCCAGCAGCCAAGATCGGCGTGCGACAGATACGCAGTATTTT.